This TCR beta chain came from a study of T cell repertoires in cytomegalovirus infection. Study details: Both a matching HLA type and CMV infection were indicated by public TCR beta signatures.

This clonotype was counted many times. What it binds is unknown. Study-wide results and caveats: The ex vivo response was dominated by HLA-C-restricted CMV-specific TCR beta clonotypes. CMV carriers with the relevant HLA were identified by cumulative public TCR beta family frequency.

V shed 0 bases and J shed 0 bases, with 9 bases lying between them. The CDR3 is 17 amino acids. CDR1 SGHTA and CDR2 FQGNSA come from the germline V gene. TCRdb used MiXCR to reprocess the reads, holding one entry per CDR3 protein. The profile covers around 740,000 distinct CDR3 sequences, with less than 40% appearing a single time and roughly 2.9% taken by the ten largest. V is TRBV7-2 and J is TRBJ2-6; a possible D gene is TRBD1 (6 bases). This clonotype was obtained from a human donor in good health (CMV status not recorded). Some clones in this sample may be carry-over from other donors' samples. Specimen: PBMCs. The CDR3 loop reads CASSLAPRGSGANVLTF. The CDR3 DNA is TGTGCCAGCAGCTTAGCCCCCAGGGGCTCTGGGGCCAACGTCCTGACTTTC.